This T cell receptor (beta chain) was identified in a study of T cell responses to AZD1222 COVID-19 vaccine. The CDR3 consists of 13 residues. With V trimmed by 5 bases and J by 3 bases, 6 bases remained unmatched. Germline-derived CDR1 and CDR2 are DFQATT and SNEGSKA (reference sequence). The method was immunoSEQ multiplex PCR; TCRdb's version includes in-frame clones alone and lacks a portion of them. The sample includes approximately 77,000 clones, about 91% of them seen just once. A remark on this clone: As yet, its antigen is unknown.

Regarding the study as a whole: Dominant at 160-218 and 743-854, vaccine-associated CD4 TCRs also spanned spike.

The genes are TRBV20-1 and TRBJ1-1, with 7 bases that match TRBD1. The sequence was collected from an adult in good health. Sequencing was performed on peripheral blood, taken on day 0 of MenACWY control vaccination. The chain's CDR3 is CSAGDRADTEAFF. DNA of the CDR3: TGCAGTGCTGGTGACAGGGCGGACACTGAAGCTTTCTTT.